The 12 T cell receptor beta chains in this list originate from one sample, sequenced in a study of OX40 agonist ivuxolimab in advanced cancers. Repertoires were generated with immunoSEQ multiplex PCR, while TCRdb's copy carries only in-frame clones and drops some. Found here are 80,000 to 100,000 clones, roughly 87% of them singletons; the top ten hold roughly 1.5%. Sequenced here: CD4+ or CD8+ T cells sorted from blood, sampled in a trial of the OX40 agonist ivuxolimab. Receptors originate from an adult with an advanced solid tumor such as melanoma, head and neck, liver or kidney cancer.

The gene calls are TRBV21-1 and TRBJ1-4; TRBD1 reflects the table's D call only, with no check against the DNA. TRBV21-1 constitutes a pseudogene. The CDR3 covers 15 residues. The CDR3 nucleotides are TGTGCCAGCAGCAGCTTCCGGGACAGCAATGAAAAACTGTTTTTT. Its protein is CASSSFRDSNEKLFF.

V usage is TRBV7-9 and J usage is TRBJ2-3; D is ambiguous. CDR3 size: 14 residues. V lost 5 bases to trimming and J lost 6 bases, with 15 bases between them. Germline loops: CDR1 SEHNR, CDR2 FQNEAQ (reference sequence). The CDR3 loop is CASSPNRQWDTQYF. The DNA of the CDR3 is TGTGCCAGCAGCCCCAACCGCCAGTGGGATACGCAGTATTTT. The full variable domain, in which reference TRBV7-9 and TRBJ2-3 provide the parts outside the CDR3, is DTGVSQNPRHKITKRGQNVTFRCDPISEHNRLYWYRQTLGQGPEFLTYFQNEAQLEKSRLLSDRFSAERPKGSFSTLEIQRTEQGDSAMYLCASSPNRQWDTQYFGPGTRLTVL.

The V gene is TRBV5-6, the J gene TRBJ2-1, with a possible D match to TRBD2 (6 bases). The CDR3 spans 13 residues. Per germline, CDR1 SGHDT and CDR2 YYEEEE. Trimming took 1 base from V and 9 from J, leaving 11 bases between them. CDR3 protein: CASSLSASVEQFF. In DNA form, the CDR3 reads TGTGCCAGCAGCTTGTCAGCTAGCGTTGAGCAGTTCTTC.

V gene TRBV28 combines with J gene TRBJ1-2; 10 positions match TRBD1. V shed 5 bases and J 4 bases; nucleotides not matched to a gene: 13. Per the germline V gene, CDR1 is MDHEN and CDR2 is SYDVKM. The CDR3 has 17 residues. The chain's CDR3 is CASSTTGGILTFYGYTF. The CDR3 coding sequence is TGTGCCAGCAGTACGACAGGGGGCATCCTGACCTTCTATGGCTACACCTTC.

This clone was observed once. J is TRBJ2-5 and V is TRBV29-1; 7 bases are shared with TRBD2. Germline assignment: CDR1 SQVTM and CDR2 ANQGSEA. The CDR3 has 13 amino acids. J was trimmed by 5 bases and V by 5 bases; bases with no gene match: 8. CDR3 in DNA: TGCAGCGTTCCGGCTAGCGGAAGGGAGACCCAGTACTTC. Its translation is CSVPASGRETQYF.

This chain links TRBV5-6 with TRBJ2-5; unclear D gene. V dropped 1 base and J dropped 3 bases, with 10 bases sitting between them. CDR1 is SGHDT and CDR2 is YYEEEE in the germline V gene. The CDR3 runs to 14 residues. CDR3 in DNA: TGTGCCAGCAGCTTGAGGGCAGGAGAAGAGACCCAGTACTTC. Translating gives CASSLRAGEETQYF.

V usage is TRBV11-3 and J usage is TRBJ2-7, with 9 bases lining up with TRBD2. This CDR3 comprises 15 residues. CDR1 is SGHNT, CDR2 YENEEA, per germline. J was trimmed by 3 bases and V by 2 bases; bases with no gene match: 5. The CDR3 spells CASSLKAGGYYEQYF. The CDR3 DNA follows: TGTGCCAGCAGCTTAAAAGCGGGAGGCTACTACGAGCAGTACTTC. Based on the CDR3 plus reference TRBV11-3 and TRBJ2-7, the full variable domain is EAGVVQSPRYKIIEKKQPVAFWCNPISGHNTLYWYLQNLGQGPELLIRYENEEAVDDSQLPKDRFSAERLKGVDSTLKIQPAELGDSAVYLCASSLKAGGYYEQYFGPGTRLTVT.

This chain joins TRBV5-1 and TRBJ2-3; 8 nucleotides align to TRBD1. This CDR3 region has 18 residues. CDR1 and CDR2 from the germline V gene are SGHRS and YFSETQ. The junction had 14 bases not matched to a gene; V was cut back by 3 bases and J by 2 bases. CDR3 amino acids: CASSSRDRLRPNTDTQYF. The DNA of the CDR3 is TGCGCCAGCAGCTCCCGGGACAGGCTTAGACCTAACACAGATACGCAGTATTTT.

The chain uses TRBV23-1 and TRBJ2-7; 9 nucleotides align to TRBD1. TRBV23-1 is known as an ORF, though its function is uncertain. The CDR3 has 16 amino acids. Trimming cost V 6 bases and J 4 bases; bases outside gene matches: 13. For the CDR3, the DNA is TGCGCCAGCAGCCCAAACCCGGGACAGGGTCCATACGAGCAGTACTTC. Translated: CASSPNPGQGPYEQYF.

The chain is built from TRBV5-1 and TRBJ2-3; possibly TRBD2 for D (5 bases). Germline loops: CDR1 SGHRS, CDR2 YFSETQ. The CDR3 spans 14 residues. Trimming removed 0 bases at V and 4 bases at J, with 9 bases between. CDR3 in DNA: TGCGCCAGCAGCTTGGCCCGGAGGTCAGATACGCAGTATTTT. Amino acid sequence: CASSLARRSDTQYF. Looking up the rest from reference TRBV5-1 and TRBJ2-3 gives the full variable domain: KAGVTQTPRYLIKTRGQQVTLSCSPISGHRSVSWYQQTPGQGLQFLFEYFSETQRNKGNFPGRFSGRQFSNSRSEMNVSTLELGDSALYLCASSLARRSDTQYFGPGTRLTVL.

The V gene is TRBV7-9, the J gene TRBJ2-7; TRBD1 or TRBD2 may be the D gene (5 bases each). The CDR3 totals 13 residues. V was pared by 3 bases and J by 3 bases, with 9 bases between. Germline values: CDR1 SEHNR, CDR2 FQNEAQ (reference sequence). The DNA of the CDR3 is TGTGCCAGCAGCTTGGGTGGGGGCTACGAGCAGTACTTC. Translated: CASSLGGGYEQYF.

This clone has only one observation. This chain joins TRBV5-1 and TRBJ2-3, with 9 nucleotides matching TRBD2. CDR1 and CDR2 from the germline V gene are SGHRS and YFSETQ. The CDR3 has 16 residues. The junction had 8 bases not matched to a gene; V was cut back by 4 bases and J by 2 bases. This chain's CDR3 is CASSPRGGRATDTQYF. DNA of the CDR3: TGCGCCAGCAGCCCTCGGGGCGGGAGGGCCACAGATACGCAGTATTTT.